The 10 T cell receptor beta chains below were found in one sample sequenced in a study of T cell responses to AZD1222 COVID-19 vaccine. Clones were sequenced by immunoSEQ multiplex PCR, and TCRdb holds only the in-frame ones, with some missing. The sample consists of roughly 160,000 clones, approximately 92% of them appearing once. The specimen comprised peripheral blood, sampled on day 0 of AZD1222 vaccination. These receptors all come from an adult in good health.

J is TRBJ1-2 and V is TRBV4-2; 7 bases map to TRBD1. The germline V gene encodes CDR1 LGHNA and CDR2 YNFKEQ. The V segment lost 0 bases and the J segment 5 bases; nucleotides outside the gene matches: 6. This CDR3 has 15 residues. The CDR3 bases are TGTGCCAGCAGCCAAGAGACAGGGAGCATATATGGCTACACCTTC. The encoded protein is CASSQETGSIYGYTF.

The chain recombines TRBV6-1 with TRBJ2-1; no clear D. Trimming left V 1 base short and J 5 bases short, with 3 bases between. Germline assignment: CDR1 MNHNS and CDR2 SASEGT. This CDR3 region has 12 residues. Here the CDR3 DNA reads TGTGCCAGCAGTGAAGGGGACAATGAGCAGTTCTTC. Translating it yields CASSEGDNEQFF.

The V call is TRBV10-1, the J call TRBJ2-7; a possible D gene is TRBD2 (5 bases). Between the trimmed V and J ends, which lost 0 bases and 4 bases, there was a span of 16 bases. CDR1 and CDR2 (germline): WNHNN, SYGVQD (reference sequence). The CDR3 covers 16 residues. The CDR3 coding sequence is TGCGCCAGCAGTGAGTCTTCCCGGAGGTTCCCTTACGAGCAGTACTTC. This gives the protein CASSESSRRFPYEQYF.

The rearrangement joins TRBV18 to TRBJ1-1; 8 nucleotides align to TRBD1. This CDR3 has 15 amino acids. With V trimmed by 1 base and J by 3 bases, 4 bases remained unmatched. Germline V gene data show CDR1 as KGHSH and CDR2 as LQKENI. The CDR3 is CASSPLGQGDTEAFF. For the CDR3, the DNA is TGTGCCAGCTCACCACTCGGACAGGGTGACACTGAAGCTTTCTTT.

This chain uses TRBV9 with TRBJ2-5; 9 bases match TRBD2. The V gene end was trimmed by 4 bases and the J gene end by 5 bases; junction bases not matched to a gene: 6. This CDR3 region has 14 residues. Germline CDR1 SGDLS, CDR2 YYNGEE. DNA of the CDR3: TGTGCCAGCAGCCCCCGTGCGGGAGGGGAGACCCAGTACTTC. This translates into CASSPRAGGETQYF.

This chain joins TRBV19 and TRBJ1-2; tentative D call: TRBD1 (6 bases). V lost 6 bases and J 4 bases, leaving 12 bases between the germline ends. CDR1 and CDR2 from the germline V gene are LNHDA and SQIVND (reference sequence). This CDR3 is built from 13 residues. CDR3 loop: CASSRTESYGYTF. The DNA for the CDR3 is TGTGCCAGTAGCCGGACAGAAAGCTATGGCTACACCTTC.

This chain joins TRBV5-5 and TRBJ2-7, with D perhaps TRBD2 (6 bases). V was clipped by 6 bases and J by 2 bases, with 15 bases between them. This CDR3 is built from 14 residues. Germline CDR1 and CDR2: SGHKS and YYEKEE (reference sequence). The CDR3 DNA reads TGTGCCAGCACCCTCTCAGGAGGGGCCTACGAGCAGTACTTC. It specifies CASTLSGGAYEQYF.

The J gene is TRBJ2-6, the V gene TRBV5-1; unclear D gene. Germline-derived CDR1 and CDR2 are SGHRS and YFSETQ. The CDR3 sequence is 17 residues long. Trimming cost V 0 bases and J 3 bases, with 13 bases left between them. The CDR3 nucleotides are TGCGCCAGCAGCTTGGAAACACCTGTCGTTGGGGCCAACGTCCTGACTTTC. This codes for CASSLETPVVGANVLTF.

This clone was picked up a small number of times. In nucleotides, the CDR3 is TGTGCCAGCACCAGGGCTTTCGGGACTAGCGGGTCTTACACCGGGGAGCTGTTTTTT. It is translated as CASTRAFGTSGSYTGELFF. The chain has TRBV3-1 (or the pseudogene TRBV3-2) and TRBJ2-2; TRBD2 agrees at 12 bases. Germline assignment: CDR1 LGHDT and CDR2 YNNKEL (reference sequence). The V segment lost 7 bases and the J segment 3 bases; nucleotides outside the gene matches: 15. The CDR3 has 19 amino acids.

The chain joins TRBV11-2 to TRBJ2-3; TRBD2 matches at 9 bases. CDR3 length: 18 amino acids. Trimming at V came to 3 bases and at J to 0 bases, leaving 10 bases not matched to a gene. CDR1 is SGHAT and CDR2 is FQNNGV in the germline V gene. The CDR3 loop reads CASSFRLAAVRSTDTQYF. The CDR3 nucleotides are TGTGCCAGCAGCTTTCGACTAGCGGCGGTCCGAAGCACAGATACGCAGTATTTT.